These 7 T cell receptor beta chains came from one sample sequenced in a study of cytomegalovirus exposure and HLA in healthy donors. PCR primers comprised 60 Vbeta and 13 Jbeta primers. This table comes from immunoSEQ multiplex PCR, and its TCRdb copy is limited to in-frame clones, with some not included. The repertoire holds about 140,000 clones, roughly two thirds seen once, with about 1.2% in the top ten. Specimen: PBMCs. These receptors were taken from a woman aged 40 to 55 in good health and CMV-seronegative.

The V and J genes are TRBV19 and TRBJ1-1; D is unclear. Trimming took off 9 bases at V and 0 bases at J, with 11 bases between the two ends. The CDR3 has 13 amino acids. The V gene's germline CDR1 is LNHDA and CDR2 SQIVND (reference sequence). DNA for the CDR3: TGTGCCAGCCTTACCCTAATGAACACTGAAGCTTTCTTT. It encodes CASLTLMNTEAFF.

V and J are TRBV2 and TRBJ1-6; TRBD1 matches at 8 bases. Per the germline V gene, CDR1 is SNHLY and CDR2 is FYNNEI. The V segment lost 5 bases and the J segment 0 bases; nucleotides outside the gene matches: 6. CDR3 length equals 17 residues. CDR3 loop: CASSPYRGDSYNSPLHF. The CDR3 region has the DNA TGTGCCAGCAGTCCTTACAGGGGGGACTCCTATAATTCACCCCTCCACTTT.

The rearrangement joins TRBV12-5 to TRBJ1-1; D is undetermined. Per the germline V gene, CDR1 is LGHNT and CDR2 is FRNRAP. The length of the CDR3 is 13 residues. The V end lost 1 base, the J end lost 5 bases, and 8 bases lay between the germline ends. This CDR3 reads CASGLDGFTEAFF. The CDR3 nucleotides read TGTGCTAGTGGTTTGGACGGTTTTACTGAAGCTTTCTTT.

The sample holds a few counts of this clone. The CDR3 sequence: CASGAAEIYTF. CDR3 in DNA: TGTGCCAGCGGGGCGGCAGAGATCTACACCTTC. The rearrangement joins TRBV6-6 to TRBJ1-2, with D maybe TRBD1 (5 bases). The CDR3 totals 11 residues. Germline loops: CDR1 MNHNY, CDR2 SVGAGI (reference sequence). Trimming left V 8 bases short and J 10 bases short, with 14 bases between.

This clone was seen a handful of times. The CDR3 nucleotides read TGTGCCAGCAGTAACAGTTATGAAGCTTTCTTT. Protein: CASSNSYEAFF. The V and J genes are TRBV7-6 and TRBJ1-1; D ambiguous. V was cut by 6 bases and J by 7 bases, with 9 bases left in between. Looked up from germline, CDR1 is SGHVS and CDR2 is FNYEAQ. CDR3 length: 11 residues.

Remarks on this clone: The sample carries other DNA sequences with the same CDR3. The chain carries TRBV29-1 and TRBJ2-1, with 10 bases that match TRBD2. Looked up from germline, CDR1 is SQVTM and CDR2 is ANQGSEA. This CDR3 comprises 14 residues. The V gene end was trimmed by 4 bases and the J gene end by 4 bases; junction bases not matched to a gene: 4. CDR3 coding DNA: TGCAGCGTTGCTTTTAGCGGGGGGTACAATGAGCAGTTCTTC. It specifies CSVAFSGGYNEQFF.

This clone showed up just once. The chain joins TRBV4-1 to TRBJ2-2; 10 nucleotides agree with TRBD2. Germline V CDR1 and CDR2: MGHRA, YSYEKL. Trimming took 3 bases from V and 0 from J; bases not matched to a gene: 10. The CDR3 has 19 residues. CDR3 region: CASSQHPGTSDPNTGELFF. Here the CDR3 DNA reads TGCGCCAGCAGCCAGCATCCCGGGACTAGCGACCCGAACACCGGGGAGCTGTTTTTT.